This T cell receptor beta chain was identified in a study of tumor-infiltrating lymphocytes in localized non-small cell lung cancer. Across the whole study: From each patient, both tumor and uninvolved lung, non-adjacent to tumor, were sampled.

The germline V gene has CDR1 GTSNPN and CDR2 SVGIG (reference sequence). The trim removed 6 bases at V and 4 bases at J, leaving 5 bases unmatched. There are 12 residues in the CDR3. Regarding this clone: Its antigen remains unidentified.

Study-level points and caveats: Compared with uninvolved lung, tumors showed higher T cell infiltration by TCRbeta sequencing. Recurrence-free survival showed no association with tumor T-cell fraction.

Profiled with immunoSEQ multiplex PCR; TCRdb holds only in-frame clones, not every one. This table holds around 16,000 clones, around 73% found once. The chain recombines TRBV30 with TRBJ2-7; 8 bases match TRBD2. Material for sequencing was lung tumor tissue. This TCR was sampled from a human donor with non-small cell lung cancer. CDR3 amino acids: CACSGGPYEQYF. The CDR3, as DNA: TGTGCCTGCAGCGGGGGCCCTTACGAGCAGTACTTC. The full variable domain, in which reference TRBV30 and TRBJ2-7 provide the parts outside the CDR3, is SQTIHQWPATLVQPVGSPLSLECTVEGTSNPNLYWYRQAAGRGLQLLFYSVGIGQISSEVPQNLSASRPQDRQFILSSKKLLLSDSGFYLCACSGGPYEQYFGPGTRLTVT.